This TCR beta chain was profiled in a study of T cell repertoires in cytomegalovirus infection. This clonotype showed up many times. The V gene's germline CDR1 is SGHRS and CDR2 YFSETQ. This CDR3 region has 14 residues. Trimming at V came to 4 bases and at J to 5 bases, leaving 6 bases not matched to a gene. TCRdb itself ran the reads through MiXCR, one entry per CDR3 protein. The sample shows around 310,000 distinct CDR3 sequences, under 20% of them seen only once. The sequenced sample consisted of PBMCs. V usage is TRBV5-1 and J usage is TRBJ2-5; 9 bases line up with TRBD1. The receptor's source is a human donor in good health (CMV status not recorded). Some clones in this sample may be carry-over from other donors' samples. The CDR3 sequence: CASSLDRGGETQYF. The CDR3, as DNA: TGCGCCAGCAGCCTGGACAGGGGAGGGGAGACCCAGTACTTC.